Detailed here is one T cell receptor beta chain. Its target is not known. In TCRdb, the 5' RACE reads were re-called with MiXCR into one record per CDR3 protein. The sample yields about 7,000 distinct CDR3 sequences, 50% seen once. CDR3 length equals 14 residues. CDR1 and CDR2 (germline): SNHLY, FYNNEI. V lost 6 bases, J lost 8 bases, and 17 bases lay in between. Whole-study findings and limits: The TCR gene usage of tumor memory CD4+ T cells clustered together with blood and lymph node memory CD4+ cells and with lymph node naive CD4+ cells. Greatest tumor Treg TCR overlap was with tumor naive CD4+ cells.

V usage is TRBV2 and J usage is TRBJ2-1, with D unresolved. The receptor comes from a female donor with breast cancer. The sequenced material came from naive CD4+ T cells sorted from a lymph node. The sample's subset: naive CD4+ T cells, CD4+CD45RA+CD25-. This CDR3 is CASRPPEQKDEQFF. CDR3 in DNA: TGTGCCAGCAGACCTCCGGAGCAGAAGGATGAGCAGTTCTTC.